The next 20 T cell receptor beta chains were all read from a single sample in a study of T-cell reconstitution after alpha-beta-depleted transplantation in children. Unique molecular identifiers were incorporated when the TCRbeta library was constructed. Using its own MiXCR run on the PCR reads, TCRdb lists one record per CDR3 protein. The table lists about 290,000 distinct CDR3 sequences, around 10% of them singletons. The sequencing here drew on PBMCs, taken before TCRalphabeta/CD19-depleted stem cell transplant. The receptors stem from a boy less than two years old with acute myeloid leukemia, due to receive a stem cell transplant.

In its sample, this clonotype was seen many times. This rearrangement joins TRBV20-1 to TRBJ2-4, with D tentatively TRBD1 (5 bases). There are 13 residues in the CDR3. The V end was cut by 6 bases, the J end by 8 bases, with 17 bases between. Germline V lookup: CDR1 DFQATT, CDR2 SNEGSKA (reference sequence). The CDR3 protein is CSALRTGRDIQYF. The CDR3 bases are TGCAGTGCCTTACGCACAGGTCGGGACATTCAGTACTTC.

The table lists this clonotype with many counts. This sequence joins TRBV27 and TRBJ2-5; 11 positions match TRBD2. This CDR3 has 17 amino acids. V lost 6 bases to trimming and J lost 5 bases; unmatched junction nucleotides: 14. Looked up from germline, CDR1 is MNHEY and CDR2 is SMNVEV (reference sequence). CDR3 sequence reads: CASSPGLLAGGVETQYF. CDR3 in DNA: TGTGCCAGCAGCCCCGGCCTTCTAGCGGGAGGTGTGGAGACCCAGTACTTC.

This clonotype was seen repeatedly, ten times or more. The V gene is TRBV29-1, the J gene TRBJ1-2; D not resolved. The V and J ends lost 4 bases and 8 bases respectively, with 8 bases between them. The germline V gene encodes CDR1 SQVTM and CDR2 ANQGSEA. The CDR3 consists of 10 residues. The CDR3 bases are TGCAGCGTTGGGCGCGGCGGCTACACCTTC. Amino acids: CSVGRGGYTF.

J is TRBJ2-3 and V is TRBV20-1, with D unresolved. The V end lost 6 bases, the J end lost 2 bases, and 15 bases lay between the germline ends. Germline V gene lookup returns CDR1 DFQATT and CDR2 SNEGSKA (reference sequence). This CDR3 region has 14 residues. In nucleotides, the CDR3 is TGCAGTGCATTACCCCCGGTCTTCACAGATACGCAGTATTTT. This encodes CSALPPVFTDTQYF.

The J gene is TRBJ1-3, the V gene TRBV7-2; D ambiguous. The V end lost 7 bases, the J end lost 0 bases, and 13 bases lay between the germline ends. CDR1 and CDR2 (germline): SGHTA, FQGNSA. The CDR3 is made up of 15 amino acids. Written as DNA, the CDR3 is TGTGCCAGCACCTTCGGGGTCTTCTCTGGAAACACCATATATTTT. Encoded protein: CASTFGVFSGNTIYF.

This clonotype was recorded many times. The rearrangement links TRBV2 to TRBJ2-5; TRBD2 matches 8 bases. This CDR3 contains 14 residues. Trimming removed 5 bases from V and 10 bases from J; junction bases left unmatched: 12. The germline V gene encodes CDR1 SNHLY and CDR2 FYNNEI. The CDR3 DNA reads TGTGCCAGCAGTCCAACTAGCGGCATAGGGGACCAGTACTTC. This translates into CASSPTSGIGDQYF.

For this clonotype: A much larger clone differs from this one at a single base, so this may be a read error. V and J are TRBV20-1 and TRBJ2-5, with D perhaps matching TRBD1 (5 bases). The CDR3 contains 13 residues. Between the trimmed V and J ends, which lost 3 bases and 6 bases, there was a span of 14 bases. Per the germline V gene, CDR1 is DFQATT and CDR2 is SNEGSKA (reference sequence). The CDR3 DNA is TGCAGTGCTAGTCAGGGAAGAGGAAAGACCCAGTACTTC. Translated, it gives CSASQGRGKTQYF.

In this sample, this clonotype turned up a few times. This rearrangement joins TRBV12-3 or TRBV12-4 to TRBJ2-5; 10 nucleotides align to TRBD1. The CDR3 has 16 amino acids. V shed 3 bases, J shed 4 bases, and the junction held 8 bases outside the gene matches. CDR3 nucleotides: TGTGCCAGCAGTTTTTGGAGACAGGGGGCGGGAGAGACCCAGTACTTC. Translation: CASSFWRQGAGETQYF.

The chain combines TRBV18 with TRBJ2-5; D assignment may be TRBD1 or TRBD2 (5 bases each). The CDR3 runs 17 residues. Deletions cut 4 bases from V and 5 bases from J, with 23 bases between. Per germline, CDR1 KGHSH and CDR2 LQKENI. The CDR3 here is CASSLGVRKGQAETQYF. The CDR3 DNA follows: TGTGCCAGCTCACTGGGAGTACGCAAGGGGCAGGCTGAGACCCAGTACTTC.

This clonotype turned up a few times. The chain employs TRBV7-2 and TRBJ2-7; D might be TRBD1 (5 bases). The CDR3 length is 16 residues. Trimming cost V 2 bases and J 1 base, with 15 bases left between them. Germline values: CDR1 SGHTA, CDR2 FQGNSA. CDR3 region: CASSLSRQFPSYEQYF. In DNA, the CDR3 is TGTGCCAGCAGCTTATCCCGACAGTTTCCATCCTACGAGCAGTACTTC.

The rearrangement links TRBV6-5 to TRBJ1-4; D not resolved. The germline V gene encodes CDR1 MNHEY and CDR2 SVGAGI. CDR3 length equals 12 residues. Trimming stripped 6 bases from V and 6 bases from J, with 8 bases between. The CDR3 DNA reads as TGTGCCAGCAGCTCCCTTGATGAAAAACTGTTTTTT. This gives the protein CASSSLDEKLFF.

At least ten counts were recorded for this clonotype. This rearrangement joins TRBV7-9 to TRBJ1-2; possibly TRBD1 for D (5 bases). Germline V CDR1 and CDR2: SEHNR, FQNEAQ (reference sequence). The CDR3 spans 13 residues. V was clipped by 1 base and J by 8 bases, with 11 bases between them. CDR3 DNA sequence: TGTGCCAGCAGCTTAGAGCGGGACCGAGGCTACACCTTC. As protein: CASSLERDRGYTF.

This clonotype was counted between two and nine times. This chain joins TRBV5-1 and TRBJ2-3, with a weak D call TRBD2 (6 bases). CDR3 length equals 17 residues. Trimming removed 4 bases from V and 0 bases from J, with 18 bases in between. The germline V gene encodes CDR1 SGHRS and CDR2 YFSETQ. CDR3 nucleotide sequence: TGCGCCAGCAGCCGTCGGGTCGAAGGGACTAGCACAGATACGCAGTATTTT. It specifies CASSRRVEGTSTDTQYF.

The chain links TRBV7-3 to TRBJ1-1, with unresolved D. The germline V gene has CDR1 SGHTA and CDR2 FQGTGA. Trimming took off 0 bases at V and 5 bases at J, with 7 bases between the two ends. The CDR3 is 13 amino acids. This chain's CDR3 is CASSLTGLTEAFF. DNA for the CDR3: TGTGCCAGCAGCTTAACAGGGTTGACTGAAGCTTTCTTT.

This clonotype was detected a few times. This rearrangement joins TRBV7-2 to TRBJ2-6; D gene ambiguous. V was trimmed by 1 base and J by 0 bases, leaving 4 bases between them. The CDR3 is 15 residues long. Germline CDR1 and CDR2: SGHTA and FQGNSA. The CDR3 region is CASSLEASGANVLTF. The CDR3 DNA follows: TGTGCCAGCAGCTTAGAAGCCTCTGGGGCCAACGTCCTGACTTTC.

In its sample, this clonotype was seen a few times. This chain links TRBV5-1 with TRBJ2-3; no firm D call. Germline V gives CDR1 SGHRS, CDR2 YFSETQ. This CDR3 is 14 amino acids long. V was shortened by 2 bases and J by 6 bases, with 13 bases between the two germline ends. CDR3 loop: CASSLVGLRDTQYF. The CDR3 nucleotides are TGCGCCAGCAGCTTAGTGGGGTTGAGGGATACGCAGTATTTT.

Ten or more counts support this clonotype. The chain recombines TRBV10-3 with TRBJ2-3; D unclear. The V gene's germline CDR1 is ENHRY and CDR2 SYGVKD. V lost 3 bases, J lost 6 bases, and 10 bases lay in between. This CDR3 is built from 13 residues. The CDR3 sequence is CAISESFMDTQYF. The CDR3 DNA reads TGTGCCATCAGTGAATCATTTATGGATACGCAGTATTTT.

This clonotype was counted a few times. The chain uses TRBV7-2 and TRBJ2-5, with 14 bases lining up with TRBD2. Per germline, CDR1 SGHTA and CDR2 FQGNSA. The CDR3 has 19 amino acids. V trimming: 0 bases; J trimming: 4 bases; junction bases outside the gene matches: 10. CDR3 in amino acids: CASSLAGLAGGRSAETQYF. DNA of the CDR3: TGTGCCAGCAGCTTAGCCGGACTAGCGGGAGGAAGATCAGCAGAGACCCAGTACTTC.

This clonotype was observed a few times. The chain has TRBV19 and TRBJ2-1; D remains unclear. This CDR3 is 15 amino acids long. V lost 3 bases and J lost 0, with 9 bases in between. The germline gives CDR1 LNHDA, CDR2 SQIVND (reference sequence). DNA of the CDR3: TGTGCCAGTAGTATCGGGTACAGCTCCTACAATGAGCAGTTCTTC. Translated: CASSIGYSSYNEQFF.

This clonotype was observed many times. The chain has TRBV13 and TRBJ1-1, with a weak D call TRBD1 (6 bases). V dropped 4 bases and J dropped 2 bases, with 14 bases sitting between them. The V gene's germline CDR1 is PRHDT and CDR2 FYEKMQ (reference sequence). The CDR3 is made up of 15 amino acids. The CDR3 DNA is TGTGCCAGCAGCTCCCCTCGGACAGAAAACACTGAAGCTTTCTTT. It yields the protein CASSSPRTENTEAFF.